A selection of T cell receptor beta chains follows, all from one sample in a study of blood T cell repertoires in COVID-19. The protocol was immunoSEQ multiplex PCR, while the TCRdb copy is restricted to in-frame clones and leaves out a portion. In the table there are 83,000 or so clones, almost 85% of which are singletons. The sequenced material came from peripheral blood. These receptors all stem from a human donor in a cohort sampled during active COVID-19. Each CDR3 is given with its conserved first and last residue. Fields, in order: J gene, D gene, V gene, clone size, CDR3 DNA, CDR3 protein. The D gene is left open where the match is weak. Rows may omit the clone size; those that give it use once, few, many or a size class.

TRBJ1-2	TRBD1	TRBV2	NA	TGTGCCAGCAACCGACAGGGGGATGGCTACACCTTC	CASNRQGDGYTF
TRBJ1-5	TRBD1	TRBV7-7	NA	TGTGCTAGCAGCTTACGGCCAGGGGGCCTTCAGCCCCAGCATTTT	CASSLRPGGLQPQHF
TRBJ2-3	NA	TRBV10-3	NA	TGTGCCATCCAGAGCACAGATACGCAGTATTTT	CAIQSTDTQYF
TRBJ2-1	NA	TRBV28	once	TGTGCCAGCAGTATCTCAGGAGGGAATGAGCAGTTCTTC	CASSISGGNEQFF
TRBJ1-1	NA	TRBV7-5	NA	TGTGCCAGAAGCCCCGCACAGGGACCGAACACTGAAGCTTTCTTT	CARSPAQGPNTEAFF
TRBJ2-1	TRBD2	TRBV14	NA	TGTGCCAGCAGCCAAAGCGGGGGCCCGTACAATGAGCAGTTCTTC	CASSQSGGPYNEQFF
TRBJ2-7	NA	TRBV19	once	TGTGCCAGTAGTATAGACAGATACGAGCAGTACTTC	CASSIDRYEQYF
TRBJ2-2	TRBD2	TRBV13	NA	TGTGCCAGCAGCGAGCTAGCGGGGCTCACCGGGGAGCTGTTTTTT	CASSELAGLTGELFF
TRBJ2-1	NA	TRBV6-6	NA	TGTGCCAGCAGCCCCGATCCCGCCCCCAGCTTTCGGCGGGGTTACAATGAGCAGTTCTTC	CASSPDPAPSFRRGYNEQFF
TRBJ2-1	TRBD2	TRBV5-1	NA	TGCGCCAGCAGCTTGGGGCGGGGGGGACCCAATGAGCAGTTCTTC	CASSLGRGGPNEQFF
TRBJ2-2	NA	TRBV30	NA	TGTGCCTGGAGCGCTACCTCCGGTCCGGGGGAGCTGTTTTTT	CAWSATSGPGELFF
TRBJ1-4	NA	TRBV6-6	NA	TGTGCCAGCAGACTACCCGGGTCCCTAAATGAAAAACTGTTTTTT	CASRLPGSLNEKLFF
TRBJ2-2	NA	TRBV6-5	NA	TGTGCCAGCAGTTACGACAGACCGACCGGGGAGCTGTTTTTT	CASSYDRPTGELFF
TRBJ1-3	TRBD1	TRBV18	NA	TGTGCCAGCTCACCGACAGGGGGCTCTGGAAACACCATATATTTT	CASSPTGGSGNTIYF
TRBJ2-1	TRBD2	TRBV5-4	NA	TGTGCCAGCAGCTCCTACGGACTAGCGGGATCCTACAATGAGCAGTTCTTC	CASSSYGLAGSYNEQFF
TRBJ2-7	NA	TRBV3-1/TRBV3-2	NA	TGTGCCAGCAGCCAACAAGGGGTCTCCTACGAGCAGTACTTC	CASSQQGVSYEQYF
TRBJ2-3	TRBD2	TRBV4-1	NA	TGCGCCAGCAGCCAGGCGGGACTAGCGGTAACAGATACGCAGTATTTT	CASSQAGLAVTDTQYF
TRBJ2-5	TRBD2	TRBV5-1	NA	TGCGCCAGCAGCTCATTACTAGCGGGGGGCCAAGAGACCCAGTACTTC	CASSSLLAGGQETQYF
TRBJ1-3	TRBD1	TRBV28	NA	TGTGCCAGCAGTCCTTTCAGGGGGGTAAGAACCATATATTTT	CASSPFRGVRTIYF
TRBJ2-5	NA	TRBV24-1	NA	TGTGCCACCAGTGACGACAAGACCAATCTGGAGACCCAGTACTTC	CATSDDKTNLETQYF
TRBJ1-2	NA	TRBV7-9	NA	TGTGCCAGCAGCTTAGTCCGGGGGAATGGCTACACCTTC	CASSLVRGNGYTF
TRBJ1-1	NA	TRBV12-3/TRBV12-4	NA	TGTGCCAAAGGAGGGTTGAACACTGAAGCTTTCTTT	CAKGGLNTEAFF
TRBJ1-1	NA	TRBV23-1	NA	TGCGCCAGCAGGAGAGGGTGGCGCGCTGAAGCTTTCTTT	CASRRGWRAEAFF
TRBJ2-1	TRBD2	TRBV29-1	NA	TGCAGCGTTGACTTTAGCGGGGGCAATGAGCAGTTCTTC	CSVDFSGGNEQFF
TRBJ2-6	TRBD1	TRBV5-1	NA	TGCGCCAGCGCCACGGGACAGGGGATTTTTGGGGCCAACGTCCTGACTTTC	CASATGQGIFGANVLTF
TRBJ1-1	NA	TRBV5-5	NA	TGTGCCAGCAGCCCCCAAGTTGCAGGCCCTGAAGCTTTCTTT	CASSPQVAGPEAFF
TRBJ1-5	TRBD1	TRBV5-4	NA	TGTGCCAGCAGCTCAGGGGGCAGCAATCAGCCCCAGCATTTT	CASSSGGSNQPQHF
TRBJ2-3	TRBD2	TRBV5-1	NA	TGCGCCAGCAGCTTGCCGACTAGCGGGGGGGCCGGTACAGATACGCAGTATTTT	CASSLPTSGGAGTDTQYF
TRBJ2-1	TRBD1	TRBV2	NA	TGTGCCAGCAGCCAACAGGGGCATGAGCAGTTCTTC	CASSQQGHEQFF
TRBJ2-7	NA	TRBV6-6	NA	TGTGCCAGCAGTTATCCGCGGGGGCCCCCCTACGAGCAGTACTTC	CASSYPRGPPYEQYF
TRBJ1-4	NA	TRBV3-1/TRBV3-2	NA	TGTGCCAGCAGCCAAGCTTGGGCAGGTGGCAAAAAACTGTTTTTT	CASSQAWAGGKKLFF
TRBJ2-3	NA	TRBV24-1	NA	TGTGCCACCAGTGGTCTGACTAGCACAGATACGCAGTATTTT	CATSGLTSTDTQYF
TRBJ1-2	TRBD1	TRBV12-3/TRBV12-4	NA	TGTGCCAGCAGGAGACAGGGAGTGCGTGGCTACACCTTC	CASRRQGVRGYTF
TRBJ2-7	TRBD1	TRBV7-6	NA	TGTGCCAGCAGCCCAGGGGACAGGGGGAGATACGAGCAGTACTTC	CASSPGDRGRYEQYF